Below, 11 T cell receptor beta chains from the same sample are listed, as sequenced in a study of T cells in Graves' hyperthyroidism and ophthalmopathy (dated by TCRdb to about 2019). Library prep was done by multiplex PCR. Sequencer: Illumina HiSeq 2000. The TCR beta CDR3 regions were amplified from RNA transcripts. A first-round RT-PCR of the TCR CDR3 used the HTBI primer set with the Qiagen OneStep RT-PCR kit. The raw public data were reprocessed by TCRdb itself: fastp quality trimming at Q25, MiXCR clonotype calling, in-frame beta chains only. All rows with the same CDR3 protein become a single entry with the most common DNA and genes. For this sample there are about 160,000 distinct CDR3 sequences; about 9.4% appear just once. The leading ten clones occupy approximately 20% of the sample. Sequenced: blood. The receptors stem from a woman aged 18-29 years with Graves' hyperthyroidism that later progressed to Graves' ophthalmopathy.

This clonotype was detected many times. The chain has TRBV29-1 and TRBJ2-2, with 9 bases that match TRBD1. The CDR3 has 17 residues. The junction had 17 bases not matched to a gene; V was cut back by 4 bases and J by 8 bases. Per the germline V gene, CDR1 is SQVTM and CDR2 is ANQGSEA. DNA of the CDR3: TGCAGCGTTGTGGGGGGCATCACCGGGACAGGGAAAGGGGAGCTGTTTTTT. The encoded protein is CSVVGGITGTGKGELFF.

The chain uses TRBV6-1 and TRBJ1-6, with TRBD1 matching over 9 bases. The CDR3 is 16 amino acids. Germline V gene lookup returns CDR1 MNHNS and CDR2 SASEGT. The ends lost 2 bases at V and 10 bases at J; junction bases unmatched: 9. The CDR3 protein is CASSETPGQGWSPLHF. In DNA, the CDR3 is TGTGCCAGCAGTGAAACACCGGGACAGGGATGGTCACCCCTCCACTTT.

This clonotype was detected only a few times. V usage is TRBV6-1 and J usage is TRBJ1-5, with 7 bases aligning to TRBD1. CDR1 and CDR2 from the germline V gene are MNHNS and SASEGT. This CDR3 region has 14 residues. Trimming cost V 10 bases and J 0 bases; bases outside gene matches: 6. Here the CDR3 reads CATKGQNSNQPQHF. The CDR3 DNA follows: TGTGCCACCAAGGGACAGAATAGCAATCAGCCCCAGCATTTT.

In this sample, this clonotype turned up many times. The J gene is TRBJ2-3, the V gene TRBV9; no clear D. Per germline, CDR1 SGDLS and CDR2 YYNGEE. The germline V and J ends were trimmed by 4 bases and 2 bases, with 14 bases remaining between them. The CDR3 extends over 15 amino acids. The CDR3: CASSPRTDLTDTQYF. DNA for the CDR3: TGTGCCAGCAGCCCCCGGACGGACCTCACAGATACGCAGTATTTT.

This chain links TRBV4-1 with TRBJ2-3, with 11 bases identical to TRBD2. The CDR3 length is 16 residues. V lost 0 bases, J lost 4 bases, and 3 bases stayed unmatched. The germline gives CDR1 MGHRA, CDR2 YSYEKL. CDR3 amino acids: CASSQDPSGRSDTQYF. The DNA for the CDR3 is TGCGCCAGCAGCCAAGACCCTAGCGGGAGGTCAGATACGCAGTATTTT.

In the case of this clonotype: A much bigger clone sits one base away, suggesting this may be a read error. The chain carries TRBV28 and TRBJ2-4, with 9 bases aligning to TRBD1. CDR1 is MDHEN, CDR2 SYDVKM, per germline. The CDR3 is 15 residues long. This CDR3 reads CASSRTGASFYIRYF. CDR3 coding DNA: TGTGCCAGCAGCCGGACAGGGGCCAGTTTCTACATTCGGTACTTC.

This clonotype appeared a few times. One base away lies a much larger clone, so this may be a sequencing read error. The rearrangement links TRBV10-3 to TRBJ2-7; 8 bases line up with TRBD2. With V trimmed by 2 bases and J by 2 bases, 11 bases remained unmatched. Looked up from germline, CDR1 is ENHRY and CDR2 is SYGVKD. This CDR3 has 17 amino acids. CDR3 sequence: CAISESPAGGGTYEQYF. The CDR3 nucleotides are TGTGCCATCAGTGAGAGTCCGGCTGGCGGGGGGACCTACGAGCAGTACTTC.

This chain links TRBV15 with TRBJ1-3; D not resolved. Germline V gene data show CDR1 as LNHNV and CDR2 as YYDKDF (reference sequence). The CDR3 is made up of 16 amino acids. V shed 1 base and J shed 1 base, with 11 bases lying between them. The CDR3 loop reads CATSRVGRSSGNTIYF. CDR3 nucleotides: TGTGCCACCAGCAGAGTGGGGAGGTCTTCTGGAAACACCATATATTTT.

This clonotype was detected ten times or more. CDR3: CASSIQGGELFF. CDR3 sequence (DNA): TGTGCCAGCAGCATACAGGGCGGGGAGCTGTTTTTT. The rearrangement uses TRBV6-5 and TRBJ2-2; D might be TRBD1 (6 bases). V was pared by 6 bases and J by 7 bases, with 9 bases between. The CDR3 is 12 residues long. From germline, CDR1 is MNHEY and CDR2 SVGAGI.

This clonotype was observed many times. This chain links TRBV20-1 with TRBJ2-7, with TRBD1 matching over 7 bases. From germline, CDR1 is DFQATT and CDR2 SNEGSKA (reference sequence). V shed 3 bases and J 6 bases; nucleotides not matched to a gene: 11. The CDR3 is 14 amino acids. CDR3 sequence (DNA): TGCAGTGCTAGGGCCGGGACAGAAGTTAGCGAGCAGTACTTC. Its protein product is CSARAGTEVSEQYF.

This clonotype has a handful of counts. This may arise from a read error, as a much more abundant clone is one base away. CDR3 bases: TGTGCCACCAGCAGAGGTCCGGTAAGAAGTCAGCCCCAGCATTTT. The encoded protein is CATSRGPVRSQPQHF. The V call is TRBV15, the J call TRBJ1-5; the D is unclear. This CDR3 has 15 amino acids. The V gene lost 1 base and the J gene lost 6 bases, with 13 bases spanning the gap. The V gene's germline CDR1 is LNHNV and CDR2 YYDKDF (reference sequence). Looking up the rest from reference TRBV15 and TRBJ1-5 gives the full variable domain: DAMVIQNPRYQVTQFGKPVTLSCSQTLNHNVMYWYQQKSSQAPKLLFHYYDKDFNNEADTPDNFQSRRPNTSFCFLDIRSPGLGDTAMYLCATSRGPVRSQPQHFGDGTRLSIL.